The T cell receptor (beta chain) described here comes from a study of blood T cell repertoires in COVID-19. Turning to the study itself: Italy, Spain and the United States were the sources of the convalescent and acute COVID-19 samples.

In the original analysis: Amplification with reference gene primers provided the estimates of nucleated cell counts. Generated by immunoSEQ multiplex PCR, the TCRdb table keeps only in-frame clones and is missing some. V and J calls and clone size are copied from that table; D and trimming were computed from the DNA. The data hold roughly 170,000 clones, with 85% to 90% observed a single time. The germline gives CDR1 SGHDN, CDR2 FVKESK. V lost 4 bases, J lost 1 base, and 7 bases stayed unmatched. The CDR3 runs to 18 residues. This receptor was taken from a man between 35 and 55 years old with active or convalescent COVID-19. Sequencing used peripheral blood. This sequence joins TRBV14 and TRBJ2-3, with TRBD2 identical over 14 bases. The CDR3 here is CASSPRTSGGTRTDTQYF. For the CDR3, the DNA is TGTGCCAGCAGCCCAAGGACTAGCGGGGGGACTCGCACAGATACGCAGTATTTT.